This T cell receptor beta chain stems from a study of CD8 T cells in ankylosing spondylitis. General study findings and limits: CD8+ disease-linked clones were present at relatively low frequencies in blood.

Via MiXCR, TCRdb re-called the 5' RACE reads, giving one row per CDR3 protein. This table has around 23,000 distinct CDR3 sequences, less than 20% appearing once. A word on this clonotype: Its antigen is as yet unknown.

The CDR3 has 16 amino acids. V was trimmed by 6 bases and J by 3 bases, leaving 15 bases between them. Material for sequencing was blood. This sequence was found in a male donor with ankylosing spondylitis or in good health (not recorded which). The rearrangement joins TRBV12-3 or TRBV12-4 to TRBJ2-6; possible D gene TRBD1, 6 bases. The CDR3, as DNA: TGTGCCAGCAGCCCGCTGACAGGCCTTGGGGCCAACGTCCTGACTTTC. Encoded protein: CASSPLTGLGANVLTF.